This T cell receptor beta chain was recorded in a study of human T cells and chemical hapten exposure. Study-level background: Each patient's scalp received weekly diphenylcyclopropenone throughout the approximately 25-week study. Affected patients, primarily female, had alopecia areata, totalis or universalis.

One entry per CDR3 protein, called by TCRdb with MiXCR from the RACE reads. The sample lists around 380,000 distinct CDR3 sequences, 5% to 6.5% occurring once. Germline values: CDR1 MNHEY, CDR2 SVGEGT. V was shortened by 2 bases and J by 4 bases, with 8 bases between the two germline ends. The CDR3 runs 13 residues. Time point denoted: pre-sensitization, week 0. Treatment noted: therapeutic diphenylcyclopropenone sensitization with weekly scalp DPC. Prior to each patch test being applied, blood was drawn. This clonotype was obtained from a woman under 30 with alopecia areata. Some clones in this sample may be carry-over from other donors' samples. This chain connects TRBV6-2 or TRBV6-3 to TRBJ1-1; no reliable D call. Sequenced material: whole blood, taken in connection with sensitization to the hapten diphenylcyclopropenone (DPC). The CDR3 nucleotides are TGTGCCAGCAGTTACCCGGGGAGCACTGAAGCTTTCTTT. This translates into CASSYPGSTEAFF.